This TCR beta chain was sequenced during a study of blood T cells in healthy people across ages. Through a sample-barcoded 5' primer and a J-beta primer mix, a second PCR was run for roughly 7 to 12 cycles. Using its own MiXCR run on the 5' RACE reads, TCRdb lists one record per CDR3 protein. The sample gives roughly 2 million distinct CDR3 sequences, approximately 50% of which show up once; over 2% is in the top ten. After removal of 6 bases from V and 5 bases from J, the junction contained 6 bases not matched to a gene. The germline CDR1 and CDR2 sequences are ENHRY and SYGVKD. CDR3 length: 13 residues.

The TCR originated in a middle-aged woman in good health. V usage is TRBV10-3 and J usage is TRBJ2-7; 8 positions agree with TRBD1. The sample taken for sequencing was blood. CDR3 amino acids: CAISGQGINEQYF. CDR3 bases: TGTGCCATCAGCGGACAGGGTATCAACGAGCAGTACTTC.